This T cell receptor (beta chain) was obtained from a study of cytomegalovirus exposure and HLA in healthy donors. As concerns this clone: The antigen is unknown. Germline is not matched at one junction end, which may reflect a read error.

Regarding the study as a whole: Most TCR sequences showed up rarely, but some public TCRs showed up in many donors. A link between a missense DCLRE1C variant and TCR beta V- and J-gene trimming emerged from a later analysis.

Use of 60 Vbeta and 13 Jbeta primers characterized the PCR. Generated by immunoSEQ multiplex PCR, the TCRdb table keeps only in-frame clones and is missing some. Here the sample spans 210,000 or so clones, just under 80% being singletons. The CDR3 sequence is 15 residues long. Germline CDR1 and CDR2: SEHNR and FQNEAQ (reference sequence). The material sequenced was PBMCs. The origin of this receptor is a boy aged 5-17 years in good health and CMV-seronegative. The chain employs TRBV7-9 and TRBJ2-7, with 10 bases identical to TRBD2. CDR3 DNA sequence: TGTTCCAGCAGCGAACGGGGAGCGGGAGGGGGCGAGCAGTACTTC. Amino acids: CSSSERGAGGGEQYF.